The 27 T cell receptor beta chains given below trace back to one sample, sequenced in a study of blood T cell repertoires in COVID-19. TCRdb's table, derived via immunoSEQ multiplex PCR, lists solely in-frame clones and lacks some. The sample lists about 200,000 clones; roughly 78% were seen once. Sequencing was done on a sample of peripheral blood. Receptors originate from a woman older than 75 with active or convalescent COVID-19.

The V call is TRBV20-1, the J call TRBJ2-7; the D gene is possibly TRBD1 (5 bases). From germline, CDR1 is DFQATT and CDR2 SNEGSKA (reference sequence). Trimming shortened V by 8 bases and J by 1 base, and 9 bases separated the two germline ends. The CDR3 sequence is 11 residues long. CDR3 amino acids: CSYDRSYEQYF. The CDR3 DNA is TGCAGTTACGACAGATCCTACGAGCAGTACTTC.

The V and J genes are TRBV27 and TRBJ1-3; D remains unclear. Germline V gives CDR1 MNHEY, CDR2 SMNVEV (reference sequence). This CDR3 is built from 13 residues. With 5 bases removed from V and 4 bases from J, the gap between germline ends came to 9 bases. CDR3 nucleotides: TGTGCCAGCAGTCCCGGGTTCGGAAACACCATATATTTT. Its protein is CASSPGFGNTIYF.

The chain links TRBV18 to TRBJ1-2; D is perhaps TRBD1 (6 bases). The V end was cut by 3 bases, the J end by 1 base, with 9 bases between. Germline lookup yields CDR1 KGHSH and CDR2 LQKENI. The CDR3 is made up of 14 amino acids. CDR3 DNA: TGTGCCAGCTCACCGGTACAGGGTAACTATGGCTACACCTTC. It translates to CASSPVQGNYGYTF.

The chain carries TRBV27 and TRBJ2-7; TRBD2 matches at 12 bases. Germline V gene lookup returns CDR1 MNHEY and CDR2 SMNVEV (reference sequence). The CDR3 covers 15 residues. Trimming removed 5 bases from V and 2 bases from J; junction bases left unmatched: 4. The CDR3 loop is CASSPRTSGAYEQYF. The CDR3 DNA is TGTGCCAGCAGTCCACGGACTAGCGGGGCCTACGAGCAGTACTTC.

The chain couples TRBV2 to TRBJ2-1; maybe TRBD1 (6 bases). The V and J ends lost 2 bases and 5 bases respectively, with 16 bases between them. Germline V gene data show CDR1 as SNHLY and CDR2 as FYNNEI. CDR3 size: 16 residues. The CDR3 coding sequence is TGTGCCAGCAGTGAATGGGGGCAGCCACCCAACAATGAGCAGTTCTTC. Translated, it gives CASSEWGQPPNNEQFF.

The chain joins TRBV13 to TRBJ1-2; tentatively, D is TRBD1 (6 bases). Trimming left V 2 bases short and J 7 bases short, with 14 bases between. CDR1 and CDR2 (germline): PRHDT, FYEKMQ (reference sequence). CDR3 size: 14 residues. The CDR3 DNA reads as TGTGCCAGCAGCTTAAATGGGGGCCTAAGTGGCTACACCTTC. Its translation: CASSLNGGLSGYTF.

This chain connects TRBV2 to TRBJ1-6; D may be TRBD1 (5 bases). Trimming removed 1 base at V and 8 bases at J, with 15 bases between. The CDR3 sequence is 16 residues long. Per the germline V gene, CDR1 is SNHLY and CDR2 is FYNNEI. This CDR3 reads CASSEVFQGIYSPLHF. Written as DNA, the CDR3 is TGTGCCAGCAGTGAAGTTTTTCAGGGAATTTATTCACCCCTCCACTTT. Based on the CDR3 plus reference TRBV2 and TRBJ1-6, the full variable domain is EPEVTQTPSHQVTQMGQEVILRCVPISNHLYFYWYRQILGQKVEFLVSFYNNEISEKSEIFDDQFSVERPDGSNFTLKIRSTKLEDSAMYFCASSEVFQGIYSPLHFGNGTRLTVT.

This clone has just a few counts. The chain combines TRBV9 with TRBJ2-2; 13 bases map to TRBD2. Trimming took 3 bases from V and 6 from J; bases not matched to a gene: 11. This CDR3 has 18 residues. Per the germline V gene, CDR1 is SGDLS and CDR2 is YYNGEE. The CDR3, as DNA: TGTGCCAGCAGCGCCTGGGGACTAGCGGGGACCAGCGCCGGGGAGCTGTTTTTT. The encoded protein is CASSAWGLAGTSAGELFF.

CDR3 sequence: CASTPGWWTDTQYF. CDR3 DNA: TGTGCCAGCACGCCAGGGTGGTGGACAGATACGCAGTATTTT. The J gene is TRBJ2-3, the V gene TRBV28; possible D gene TRBD1, 5 bases. CDR1 and CDR2 from the germline V gene are MDHEN and SYDVKM. With 7 bases removed from V and 3 bases from J, the gap between germline ends came to 14 bases. This CDR3 region has 14 residues.

This chain links TRBV6-2 or TRBV6-3 with TRBJ2-7; no firm D call. V lost 2 bases, J lost 2 bases, and 10 bases lay in between. CDR1 and CDR2 (germline): MNHEY, SVGEGT. CDR3 length: 14 residues. The CDR3 DNA reads as TGTGCCAGCAGTTACACTCCGCCAACCTACGAGCAGTACTTC. This codes for CASSYTPPTYEQYF.

V gene TRBV7-3 combines with J gene TRBJ1-6, with TRBD1 matching 7 bases. This CDR3 is 14 amino acids long. Looked up from germline, CDR1 is SGHTA and CDR2 is FQGTGA. The V gene end was trimmed by 4 bases and the J gene end by 7 bases; junction bases not matched to a gene: 4. CDR3 protein: CASSSTGRNSPLHF. CDR3 nucleotides: TGTGCCAGCAGCTCGACAGGGCGGAATTCACCCCTCCACTTT. The whole variable domain, filled in from reference TRBV7-3 and TRBJ1-6, reads GAGVSQTPSNKVTEKGKYVELRCDPISGHTALYWYRQSLGQGPEFLIYFQGTGAADDSGLPNDRFFAVRPEGSVSTLKIQRTERGDSAVYLCASSSTGRNSPLHFGNGTRLTVT.

This clone was recorded only once. The chain employs TRBV5-1 and TRBJ1-5, with TRBD1 as a possible D gene (6 bases). The V end lost 4 bases, the J end lost 6 bases, and 11 bases lay between the germline ends. Germline lookup yields CDR1 SGHRS and CDR2 YFSETQ. There are 13 residues in the CDR3. CDR3 DNA: TGCGCCAGCAGCGGGGACAATGGTCAGCCCCAGCATTTT. This codes for CASSGDNGQPQHF.

V and J are TRBV2 and TRBJ1-3; D remains unclear. Between the trimmed V and J ends, which lost 5 bases and 0 bases, there was a span of 14 bases. Germline V gives CDR1 SNHLY, CDR2 FYNNEI. CDR3 length: 16 residues. The CDR3 bases are TGTGCCAGCAGTAAATACCAGCCTAGCTCTGGAAACACCATATATTTT. Its protein is CASSKYQPSSGNTIYF.

V and J are TRBV7-2 and TRBJ2-5, with D tentatively TRBD2 (5 bases). CDR1 SGHTA and CDR2 FQGNSA come from the germline V gene. Trimming took 4 bases from V and 0 from J, leaving 15 bases between them. The CDR3 covers 16 residues. Here the CDR3 reads CASSSPERPDQETQYF. The CDR3 DNA reads as TGTGCCAGCAGCTCGCCGGAGCGGCCTGACCAAGAGACCCAGTACTTC.

The chain joins TRBV11-2 to TRBJ1-2, with a weak D call TRBD1 (6 bases). V dropped 2 bases and J dropped 0 bases, with 19 bases sitting between them. Germline V lookup: CDR1 SGHAT, CDR2 FQNNGV. The CDR3 runs 18 residues. The CDR3 reads CASSLSQGPLQPNYGYTF. The CDR3 region has the DNA TGTGCCAGCAGCTTAAGTCAGGGGCCCCTTCAACCTAACTATGGCTACACCTTC.

The chain employs TRBV7-9 and TRBJ2-7, with 8 bases matching TRBD1. The V gene end was trimmed by 5 bases and the J gene end by 5 bases; junction bases not matched to a gene: 14. The CDR3 is 16 amino acids. Looked up from germline, CDR1 is SEHNR and CDR2 is FQNEAQ (reference sequence). CDR3 DNA sequence: TGTGCCAGCAGCGCCAACGAAGGGACAGGTTTCAACGAGCAGTACTTC. Its protein product is CASSANEGTGFNEQYF.

V usage is TRBV5-4 and J usage is TRBJ1-1, with D possibly matching TRBD1 (5 bases). Germline assignment: CDR1 SGHNT and CDR2 YYREEE (reference sequence). With 5 bases removed from V and 0 bases from J, the gap between germline ends came to 11 bases. The CDR3 has 14 residues. DNA for the CDR3: TGTGCCAGCAGTTCGCAGGGTGTGAACACTGAAGCTTTCTTT. It specifies CASSSQGVNTEAFF.

This chain uses TRBV7-8 with TRBJ1-2, with TRBD1 matching 10 bases. V shed 3 bases, J shed 3 bases, and the junction held 1 base outside the gene matches. The germline V gene encodes CDR1 SGHVS and CDR2 FQNEAQ. The CDR3 is 14 amino acids. The CDR3 nucleotides read TGTGCCAGCAGCTTCGGACAGGGGGACTATGGCTACACCTTC. Encoded protein: CASSFGQGDYGYTF.

This sequence joins TRBV5-6 and TRBJ1-1; D gene unclear. The germline V gene encodes CDR1 SGHDT and CDR2 YYEEEE. Trimming pared 0 bases from V and 7 bases from J, leaving 10 bases between. CDR3 length: 13 residues. CDR3 residues: CASSLADGFEAFF. The CDR3 nucleotides read TGTGCCAGCAGCTTGGCTGACGGGTTTGAAGCTTTCTTT.

This clone has more than one count but fewer than ten. The chain couples TRBV5-6 to TRBJ2-7; 9 bases are shared with TRBD1. Germline V lookup: CDR1 SGHDT, CDR2 YYEEEE. Trimming removed 3 bases from V and 2 bases from J; junction bases left unmatched: 9. This CDR3 comprises 16 residues. The CDR3 DNA sequence: TGTGCCAGCAGCTCCGGGACAGGGAGGGTCACCTACGAGCAGTACTTC. Amino acids: CASSSGTGRVTYEQYF.

This clone has just one count. The chain carries TRBV5-6 and TRBJ2-2, with 8 bases identical to TRBD1. Losses at the gene ends were 1 base for V and 1 base for J; bases not matched to a gene: 9. The germline CDR1 and CDR2 sequences are SGHDT and YYEEEE. The CDR3 is 18 amino acids. CDR3 DNA: TGTGCCAGCAGCTTGTCTGCTACCGGGACAGGGAACACCGGGGAGCTGTTTTTT. Translation gives CASSLSATGTGNTGELFF.

V gene TRBV15 combines with J gene TRBJ2-7; perhaps TRBD1 as D (5 bases). There are 16 residues in the CDR3. Per germline, CDR1 LNHNV and CDR2 YYDKDF (reference sequence). Trimming left V 0 bases short and J 1 base short, with 13 bases between. CDR3 in amino acids: CATSRDFDSVSYEQYF. The CDR3 bases are TGTGCCACCAGCAGAGATTTTGACAGTGTATCCTACGAGCAGTACTTC.

The CDR3 sequence is CASSPGTAMYYNEQFF. The CDR3, as DNA: TGTGCCAGCAGCCCTGGGACAGCGATGTACTACAATGAGCAGTTCTTC. This chain links TRBV5-8 with TRBJ2-1; 7 nucleotides agree with TRBD1. Germline V gene data show CDR1 as SGHTS and CDR2 as YDEGEE. CDR3 length equals 16 residues. V trimming: 4 bases; J trimming: 3 bases; junction bases outside the gene matches: 10.

The CDR3 reads CSASRQLTEAFF. The DNA of the CDR3 is TGCAGTGCTAGTCGACAGCTCACTGAAGCTTTCTTT. V usage is TRBV20-1 and J usage is TRBJ1-1; D may be TRBD1 (5 bases). Per germline, CDR1 DFQATT and CDR2 SNEGSKA (reference sequence). The CDR3 runs 12 residues. V was cut by 3 bases and J by 4 bases, with 9 bases left in between.

J is TRBJ2-2 and V is TRBV4-3, with 7 bases aligning to TRBD2. Germline V gene sequence: CDR1 LGHNA, CDR2 YSLEER. The CDR3 has 16 amino acids. J gave up 4 bases and V 0 bases, and 5 bases lay outside the gene matches. The chain's CDR3 is CASSQDQRGSTGELFF. The CDR3 DNA sequence: TGCGCCAGCAGCCAAGACCAGCGGGGTAGCACCGGGGAGCTGTTTTTT.

The chain has TRBV9 and TRBJ2-1; 12 bases map to TRBD2. V lost 3 bases and J lost 8; bases outside the gene matches: 9. Germline V gives CDR1 SGDLS, CDR2 YYNGEE. The CDR3 has 16 residues. CDR3 bases: TGTGCCAGCAGCGCTCAGCTAGCGGGGGGGCGCGATGAGCAGTTCTTC. Its protein product is CASSAQLAGGRDEQFF.

The chain links TRBV5-1 to TRBJ1-1, with D tentatively TRBD1 (5 bases). The V gene lost 5 bases and the J gene lost 1 base, with 12 bases spanning the gap. The CDR3 consists of 14 residues. The germline CDR1 and CDR2 sequences are SGHRS and YFSETQ. CDR3 nucleotides: TGCGCCAGCAGGGCGGGGGGTCAGAACACTGAAGCTTTCTTT. It yields the protein CASRAGGQNTEAFF.